Listed below are T cell receptor beta chains from one sample, sequenced in a study of cytomegalovirus exposure and HLA in healthy donors. Profiling relied on immunoSEQ multiplex PCR, and the TCRdb table lists in-frame clones only, not all of them. This table has under 150,000 clones, 70% to 75% appearing once. Source material: PBMCs. These receptors were obtained from a man aged 30-40 years in good health and CMV-seronegative. CDR3s include the opening cysteine and the closing phenylalanine or tryptophan. The D gene is left open where the match is weak. Clone size is given for some rows only: seen once, a few or many times, or a class if the clone is expanded.

D gene	V gene	clone size	J gene	CDR3 protein	CDR3 DNA
NA	TRBV9	NA	TRBJ2-7	CASSATGQPYEQYF	TGTGCCAGCAGCGCGACGGGACAACCCTACGAGCAGTACTTC
TRBD2	TRBV28	NA	TRBJ2-7	CASSTSGTMYEQYF	TGTGCCAGCAGTACGTCCGGGACTATGTACGAGCAGTACTTC
NA	TRBV4-1	NA	TRBJ1-1	CASSQDLAQGAFF	TGCGCCAGCAGCCAAGATCTGGCTCAGGGGGCTTTCTTT
NA	TRBV29-1	NA	TRBJ1-2	CSGTENYGYTF	TGCAGCGGGACTGAGAACTATGGCTACACCTTC
NA	TRBV10-3	few	TRBJ1-1	CAISESGRIPSTEAFF	TGTGCCATCAGTGAGTCGGGCCGAATCCCCAGCACTGAAGCTTTCTTT
NA	TRBV7-9	NA	TRBJ1-3	CASIPSGFSGNTIYF	TGTGCCAGCATCCCTAGCGGCTTCTCTGGAAACACCATATATTTT
NA	TRBV5-1	NA	TRBJ2-3	CASSLQSAGSGTDTQYF	TGCGCCAGCAGCTTGCAATCCGCAGGGTCGGGTACAGATACGCAGTATTTT
NA	TRBV7-9	NA	TRBJ1-1	CASTSGPTEAFF	TGTGCCAGCACCTCAGGGCCCACTGAAGCTTTCTTT
TRBD2	TRBV7-8	once	TRBJ2-7	CASSTRPGGSYEQYF	TGTGCCAGCAGCACCCGTCCGGGGGGATCTTACGAGCAGTACTTC
TRBD1	TRBV6-1	NA	TRBJ2-1	CASSDIRGNNEQFF	TGTGCCAGCAGTGATATCAGGGGGAACAATGAGCAGTTCTTC
TRBD1	TRBV11-2	NA	TRBJ2-7	CASSLGPDRGSYEQYF	TGTGCCAGCAGCTTGGGCCCTGACAGGGGATCCTACGAGCAGTACTTC
NA	TRBV7-2	NA	TRBJ2-3	CASSARVGLPVDTQYF	TGTGCCAGCAGCGCTAGGGTAGGACTCCCGGTAGATACGCAGTATTTT
TRBD2	TRBV4-3	NA	TRBJ2-5	CASSRSGGSLETQYF	TGCGCCAGCAGCCGTAGCGGGGGTAGTCTGGAGACCCAGTACTTC
NA	TRBV7-3	NA	TRBJ1-3	CASSSQATGGNTIYF	TGTGCCAGCAGCTCCCAGGCTACGGGAGGAAACACCATATATTTT
TRBD1	TRBV28	NA	TRBJ1-5	CASTRTGLKVSNQPQHF	TGTGCCAGCACTCGGACAGGGTTAAAGGTTAGCAATCAGCCCCAGCATTTT
TRBD1	TRBV4-2	NA	TRBJ2-7	CASSQGQGSYEQYF	TGTGCCAGCAGCCAGGGACAGGGCTCCTACGAGCAGTACTTC
NA	TRBV7-2	NA	TRBJ2-3	CAGSGSTDTQYF	TGTGCCGGTAGCGGAAGCACAGATACGCAGTATTTT
NA	TRBV15	once	TRBJ1-2	CATSHGLANYGYTF	TGTGCCACCAGCCATGGCCTAGCTAACTATGGCTACACCTTC
TRBD1	TRBV6-5	NA	TRBJ2-7	CADGQASSYEQYF	TGTGCCGATGGACAGGCAAGCTCCTACGAGCAGTACTTC
NA	TRBV9	NA	TRBJ1-1	CASSVADSTMNTEAFF	TGTGCCAGCAGCGTAGCGGATTCCACTATGAACACTGAAGCTTTCTTT
TRBD2	TRBV30	few	TRBJ2-2	CAWSVLAENTGELFF	TGTGCCTGGAGTGTACTAGCGGAGAACACCGGGGAGCTGTTTTTT
TRBD1	TRBV19	NA	TRBJ2-7	CASQQQQGPYEQYF	TGTGCCAGTCAGCAGCAACAGGGGCCCTACGAGCAGTACTTC
NA	TRBV13	NA	TRBJ2-7	CASSPGGRLAETYEQYF	TGTGCCAGCAGCCCAGGGGGCAGGCTAGCGGAAACCTACGAGCAGTACTTC
TRBD1	TRBV10-3	NA	TRBJ2-1	CAISESPTGVSYNEQFF	TGTGCCATCAGTGAGTCGCCGACAGGGGTCTCCTACAATGAGCAGTTCTTC
TRBD2	TRBV29-1	NA	TRBJ2-5	CSVERASGETQYF	TGCAGCGTTGAACGAGCTAGCGGAGAGACCCAGTACTTC
NA	TRBV7-9	few	TRBJ2-7	CASSHSGPRDEQYF	TGTGCCAGCAGCCATTCAGGGCCTCGAGACGAGCAGTACTTC
NA	TRBV20-1	NA	TRBJ2-5	CSESSKETQYF	TGCAGCGAGAGCTCCAAAGAGACCCAGTACTTC
TRBD1	TRBV6-5	NA	TRBJ1-5	CASRQTGGSQPQHF	TGTGCCAGCAGGCAGACAGGGGGCAGTCAGCCCCAGCATTTT
NA	TRBV7-8	once	TRBJ2-7	CASSPGGNEQYF	TGTGCCAGCAGCCCTGGGGGGAACGAGCAGTACTTC
TRBD2	TRBV6-5	NA	TRBJ2-7	CASSYLAGVAEQYF	TGTGCCAGCAGTTACTTAGCGGGAGTGGCCGAGCAGTACTTC
TRBD2	TRBV25-1	once	TRBJ2-3	CASSEASGSFTDTQYF	TGTGCCAGCAGTGAGGCGAGCGGGAGTTTCACAGATACGCAGTATTTT
TRBD2	TRBV6-6	NA	TRBJ2-5	CASSQIAGQSTQYF	TGTGCCAGCAGTCAGATAGCGGGCCAGTCGACCCAGTACTTC
TRBD1	TRBV2	NA	TRBJ2-3	CASNRGPTDTQYF	TGTGCCAGCAACAGGGGACCCACAGATACGCAGTATTTT
TRBD1	TRBV27	NA	TRBJ2-7	CASRGQVDGVYEQYF	TGTGCCAGCAGAGGACAGGTGGATGGGGTCTACGAGCAGTACTTC
TRBD1	TRBV19	few	TRBJ1-2	CASSAGTGENLYGYTF	TGTGCCAGTAGTGCGGGGACAGGGGAAAATCTATATGGCTACACCTTC
NA	TRBV27	NA	TRBJ2-7	CASSLGGPYEQYF	TGTGCCAGCAGTTTGGGGGGACCCTACGAGCAGTACTTC
TRBD1	TRBV18	once	TRBJ1-4	CASSPRGQGGEKLFF	TGTGCCAGCTCACCACGGGGACAGGGAGGAGAAAAACTGTTTTTT
TRBD1	TRBV29-1	NA	TRBJ2-7	CSVEKQGVTYEQYF	TGCAGCGTTGAGAAACAGGGGGTGACCTACGAGCAGTACTTC
NA	TRBV5-1	few	TRBJ1-2	CASSLTAESTNYGYTF	TGCGCCAGCAGCTTGACAGCAGAGTCTACTAACTATGGCTACACCTTC
NA	TRBV19	NA	TRBJ2-7	CASGQSYEQYF	TGTGCCAGCGGACAATCCTACGAGCAGTACTTC
NA	TRBV28	NA	TRBJ2-7	CASSSYLYEQYF	TGTGCCAGCAGCTCCTACCTCTACGAGCAGTACTTC
NA	TRBV5-1	NA	TRBJ1-1	CASRPGFRGSVTEAFF	TGCGCCAGCAGACCCGGATTCCGGGGGAGTGTCACTGAAGCTTTCTTT
NA	TRBV15	NA	TRBJ2-3	CATSRDGDLGTDTQYF	TGTGCCACCAGCAGAGATGGAGATCTGGGCACAGATACGCAGTATTTT
NA	TRBV28	NA	TRBJ2-7	CASSLARGYEQYF	TGTGCCAGCAGTTTAGCACGCGGCTACGAGCAGTACTTC
TRBD2	TRBV27	once	TRBJ2-7	CASSLAGGANEQYF	TGTGCCAGCAGTTTGGCGGGGGGGGCTAACGAGCAGTACTTC
NA	TRBV11-2	few	TRBJ1-1	CASSLDRGEEAFF	TGTGCCAGCAGCTTAGATCGGGGAGAGGAAGCTTTCTTT
TRBD1	TRBV18	few	TRBJ2-7	CASSPRQGTPYEQYF	TGTGCCAGCTCACCAAGACAGGGGACACCCTACGAGCAGTACTTC
TRBD2	TRBV7-6	NA	TRBJ2-3	CASSWTGGKTDTQYF	TGTGCCAGCAGCTGGACGGGAGGGAAGACAGATACGCAGTATTTT
NA	TRBV29-1	NA	TRBJ2-5	CSAEEGETQYF	TGCAGCGCCGAGGAGGGAGAGACCCAGTACTTC
TRBD1	TRBV18	NA	TRBJ1-1	CASSPRTGHTEAFF	TGTGCCAGCTCACCACGGACAGGCCACACTGAAGCTTTCTTT
NA	TRBV4-3	NA	TRBJ2-7	CASSLVPVTTYEQYF	TGCGCCAGCAGCCTCGTCCCGGTAACTACCTACGAGCAGTACTTC
NA	TRBV2	NA	TRBJ1-1	CASSNDSPMNTEAFF	TGTGCCAGTTCGAACGACAGCCCAATGAACACTGAAGCTTTCTTT
NA	TRBV7-6	once	TRBJ2-2	CASSPVVEAAPGELFF	TGTGCCAGCAGCCCAGTCGTGGAAGCGGCCCCCGGGGAGCTGTTTTTT
TRBD1	TRBV5-1	NA	TRBJ2-7	CASSSGRTGGVHEQYF	TGCGCCAGCAGCTCGGGCCGTACAGGGGGTGTCCACGAGCAGTACTTC
TRBD2	TRBV6-5	NA	TRBJ2-3	CATAAGARTDTQYF	TGTGCCACCGCAGCGGGAGCGCGCACAGATACGCAGTATTTT
TRBD1	TRBV10-3	NA	TRBJ1-1	CANQGATEAFF	TGTGCCAACCAGGGGGCTACTGAAGCTTTCTTT
NA	TRBV18	once	TRBJ1-2	CASSHDSSYGYTF	TGTGCCAGCTCACACGACAGCAGCTATGGCTACACCTTC
NA	TRBV7-2	NA	TRBJ1-3	CASSLSLRNTIYF	TGTGCCAGCAGCTTATCCCTTAGAAACACCATATATTTT
TRBD1	TRBV7-9	NA	TRBJ2-5	CASIRGNQETQYF	TGTGCCAGTATCAGGGGGAACCAAGAGACCCAGTACTTC